This T cell receptor (beta chain) emerged from a study of tumor-infiltrating lymphocytes in primary liver carcinoma (dated by TCRdb to the late 2010s). In terms of the full investigation: Between November 2015 and March 2016, a few patients in China with histopathologically diagnosed primary liver carcinoma had surgical resection. A total of 35 or so specimens from 5 patients, comprising around 25 tumor regions, 5 adjacent noncancerous liver tissues and 5 peripheral blood samples, were covered by TCRbeta repertoire sequencing. Of the five patients, three men and two women aged 30 to 69 years, four had hepatocellular carcinoma and one had combined HCC and intrahepatic cholangiocarcinoma. The five patients had tumors staged T1-T3 N0M0, with maximum diameters ranging from about 4 to 11 cm. Across five regions of each liver tumor, along with adjacent normal tissue and blood, the study brought together TCRbeta repertoire sequencing, expression microarrays and whole-exome sequencing. High reproducibility was observed for the technical replicate repertoires, with mean shared-clone rates approximately 0.9 and correlation coefficients above 0.95. Each sample produced roughly 3.65 to 7.13 million productive TCRbeta reads, and read depth showed no significant difference between tissue types. Results the study describes overall, beyond this receptor: Bulk unsorted samples precluded comparing CD4+ and CD8+ T cell repertoires. Because sequencing covered only the TCR beta chain and unpaired alpha chains were not captured, true repertoire diversity is likely underestimated. The study included only four or five patients, and the authors note findings should be validated in a larger study. Repertoire overlap was found to be higher between tumor regions (mean around 35%) than between tumor-adjacent (approximately 17%) or tumor-blood (around 15%) pairs, consistent with antigen-driven expansion. The top 250 clones accounted for a significantly greater share of the repertoire in tumors than in blood (p = 0.039).

To note about this clonotype: The clone's antigen remains unknown. Per-base qualities were not stored, and no clone one base away is much larger.

Blood RNA was extracted from unsorted whole blood with TRIzol reagent; germline DNA came from the DNeasy Blood & Tissue kit. Chronic HBV infection was present in the patients, and the patients were treatment-naive at sampling. About 3.7 milliliters of peripheral blood were collected into K2EDTA tubes before surgery. A constant-region primer and ProtoScript II reverse transcriptase were used to reverse-transcribe TCRbeta-specific cDNA from approximately 450 ng total RNA. TCRbeta libraries were built with three nested multiplex PCR rounds, a slightly modified ARM-PCR procedure. The first two PCR rounds used multiplex TRBV1-TRBV30 forward primers with a Cbeta reverse primer, each for approximately 10 cycles. Sample barcodes and Illumina adapters were added in a final 25-cycle PCR with Deep VentR polymerase. Before sequencing, amplicons of 200-500 bp were gel-purified using a QIAquick gel extraction kit. An Illumina HiSeq 2500 was used to sequence the TCRbeta amplicons, generating 250-bp paired-end reads. The paper's processing steps were these. Reads were quality-trimmed with Trimmomatic v0.33, and paired reads were merged with FLASH v1.2.11 to recover full CDR3 sequences. MiGEC v1.2.1b assigned V, D and J germline segments to the rearranged TCRbeta sequences. VDJtools v1.0.0 computed clonotype statistics and Shannon-Wiener diversity indices. Except for diversity analysis, only each sample's 250 most abundant clonotypes were used in subsequent analyses to reduce sampling bias. TCRdb ran its own pipeline on the public reads, namely fastp trimming at Q25 and MiXCR clone calling, and kept in-frame beta chains. Each CDR3 protein appears once, grouped with its most common genes and DNA. Clone size and V and J calls follow TCRdb, not the original study. The sample records fewer than 350,000 distinct CDR3 sequences, 65% of which are singletons. The top ten clones comprise about 6% of the sample.

The CDR3 sequence holds 13 residues, the cysteine and phenylalanine included. Kept here is only the CDR3 DNA, which spans 39 bases and is read in frame from base 1. The V end loses 5 bases and the J end loses 1 base, and a stretch of 9 bases separates them. Taken from the germline V gene (reference sequence), the CDR1 and CDR2 loops are SEHNR and FQNEAQ. The sequenced material came from peripheral blood. The source is a man aged 35 to 55 with primary liver carcinoma and hepatitis B virus infection. The sequence is built from TRBV7-9 and TRBJ2-7; TRBD1 might be the D gene, on 6 matching bases. The bases are TGTGCCAGCAGCCTCAGGGGTTCCTACGAGCAGTACTTC. This sequence encodes CASSLRGSYEQYF.